Below, one T cell receptor (beta chain) is given with its context. The antigen is unknown. This sample stems from a study of T cells in Graves' hyperthyroidism and ophthalmopathy. Patients aged 18 to 65 had newly diagnosed hyperthyroidism lasting under 2 months. J was trimmed by 4 bases and V by 8 bases; bases with no gene match: 8. This CDR3 has 13 residues. Germline V gene sequence: CDR1 DFQATT, CDR2 SNEGSKA (reference sequence). The TCR beta CDR3 regions underwent amplification using RNA transcripts as the source. TCR CDR3 underwent first-round RT-PCR with the HTBI primer set. TCRdb re-called the multiplex PCR reads through MiXCR, storing one row per CDR3 protein. The profile shows around 210,000 distinct CDR3 sequences, less than 20% of them singletons. Study observations and caveats: Most thyroid clonotypes expanded above 0.001 appeared in blood too. From stable hyperthyroidism, ophthalmopathy was separated by a 13 V-J model.

The receptor's source is a woman in her forties or fifties with Graves' hyperthyroidism. The V and J genes are TRBV20-1 and TRBJ2-7, with 10 positions matching TRBD2. The sample was blood. The CDR3 loop reads CSRFGGLAYEQYF. The CDR3 nucleotides read TGCAGTCGATTTGGGGGACTAGCGTACGAGCAGTACTTC.